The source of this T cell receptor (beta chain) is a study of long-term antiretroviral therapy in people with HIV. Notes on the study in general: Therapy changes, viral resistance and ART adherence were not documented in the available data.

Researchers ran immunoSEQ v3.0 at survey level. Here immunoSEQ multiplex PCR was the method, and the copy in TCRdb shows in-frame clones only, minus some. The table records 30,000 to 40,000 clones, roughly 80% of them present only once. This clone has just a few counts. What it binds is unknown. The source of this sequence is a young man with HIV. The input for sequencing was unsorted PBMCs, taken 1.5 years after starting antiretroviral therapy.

The CDR3: CASSQQGSGELFF. CDR3 in DNA: TGTGCCAGCAGCCAACAGGGGTCCGGGGAGCTGTTTTTT. V gene TRBV14 combines with J gene TRBJ2-2; maybe TRBD1 (6 bases). The CDR3 contains 13 residues. The germline V gene has CDR1 SGHDN and CDR2 FVKESK. V lost 2 bases to trimming and J lost 6 bases, with 7 bases between them.